This TCR beta chain is from a study of spatial heterogeneity in lung cancer. Study context: Detection of beta-chain sequences consistently exceeded that of alpha-chain sequences. Within raw reads, each unique TCR and UMI combination appeared on average more than ten times. Study-wide results and limits: Intratumoral expanded alpha and beta TCR counts were found to track tumor mutation counts. Tumor T cells had an estimated coverage that came to about 7% for alpha chains and around 12% for beta chains.

This clonotype was recorded many times. Its antigen is currently unknown. Time point specified: sample taken at primary tumor resection. No cell sorting; template was whole RNA from tumor, lung tissue or PBMC. The CDR3 is made up of 13 amino acids. V dropped 2 bases and J dropped 3 bases, with 7 bases sitting between them. One entry per CDR3 protein results from TCRdb running MiXCR on the 5' RACE reads. The sample includes 10,000 to 15,000 distinct CDR3 sequences, about 5% of them seen just once. The receptor comes from a male donor with early-stage non-small cell lung cancer. Sequenced material: lung tumor tissue, taken at surgery. The chain links TRBV12-3 or TRBV12-4 to TRBJ1-1; D ambiguous. This CDR3 is CASSLNRYTEAFF. The CDR3, as DNA: TGTGCCAGCAGTTTAAACAGATACACTGAAGCTTTCTTT.